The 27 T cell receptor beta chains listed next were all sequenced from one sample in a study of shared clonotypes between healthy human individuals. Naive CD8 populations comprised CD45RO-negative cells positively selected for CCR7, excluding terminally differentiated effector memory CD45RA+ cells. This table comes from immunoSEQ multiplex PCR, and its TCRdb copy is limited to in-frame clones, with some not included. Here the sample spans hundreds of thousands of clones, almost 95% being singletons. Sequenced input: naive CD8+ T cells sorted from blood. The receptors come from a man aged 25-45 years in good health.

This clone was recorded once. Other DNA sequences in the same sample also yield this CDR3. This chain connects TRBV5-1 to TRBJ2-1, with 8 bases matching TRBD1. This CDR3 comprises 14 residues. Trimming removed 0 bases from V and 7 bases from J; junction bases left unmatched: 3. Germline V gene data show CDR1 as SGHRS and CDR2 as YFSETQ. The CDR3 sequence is CASSLGQGLNEQFF. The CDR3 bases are TGCGCCAGCAGCTTGGGACAGGGGCTGAATGAGCAGTTCTTC.

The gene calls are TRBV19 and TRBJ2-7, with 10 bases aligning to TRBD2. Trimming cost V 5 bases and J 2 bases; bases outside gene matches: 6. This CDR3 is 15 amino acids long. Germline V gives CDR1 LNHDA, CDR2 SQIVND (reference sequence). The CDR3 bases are TGTGCCAGTAGTTTTTTAGCGGGAGGACCCTACGAGCAGTACTTC. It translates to CASSFLAGGPYEQYF.

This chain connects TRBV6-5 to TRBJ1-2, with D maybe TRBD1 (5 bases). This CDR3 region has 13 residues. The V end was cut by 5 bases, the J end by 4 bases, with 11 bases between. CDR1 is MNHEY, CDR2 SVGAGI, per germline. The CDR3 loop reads CASSLDSFYGYTF. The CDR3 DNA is TGTGCCAGCAGTCTAGACAGCTTCTATGGCTACACCTTC.

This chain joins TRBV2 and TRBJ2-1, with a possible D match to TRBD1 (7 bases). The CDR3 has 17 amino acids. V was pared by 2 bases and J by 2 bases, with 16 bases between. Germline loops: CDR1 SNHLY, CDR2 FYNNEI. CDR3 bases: TGTGCCAGCAGTGAAATAGGAGACAGGGAGGCCTACAATGAGCAGTTCTTC. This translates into CASSEIGDREAYNEQFF.

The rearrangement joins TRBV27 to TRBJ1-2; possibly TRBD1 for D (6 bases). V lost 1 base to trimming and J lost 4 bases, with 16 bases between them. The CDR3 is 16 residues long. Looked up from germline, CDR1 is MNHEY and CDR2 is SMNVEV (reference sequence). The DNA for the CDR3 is TGTGCCAGCAGTTTATTGCCAGGGGAAGGACGCTATGGCTACACCTTC. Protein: CASSLLPGEGRYGYTF.

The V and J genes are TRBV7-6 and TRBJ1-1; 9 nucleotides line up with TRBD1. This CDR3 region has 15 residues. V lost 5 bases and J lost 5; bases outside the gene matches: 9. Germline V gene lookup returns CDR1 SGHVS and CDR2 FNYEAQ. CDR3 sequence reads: CASSPGQGMRTEAFF. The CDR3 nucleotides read TGTGCCAGCAGCCCTGGACAGGGGATGCGAACTGAAGCTTTCTTT.

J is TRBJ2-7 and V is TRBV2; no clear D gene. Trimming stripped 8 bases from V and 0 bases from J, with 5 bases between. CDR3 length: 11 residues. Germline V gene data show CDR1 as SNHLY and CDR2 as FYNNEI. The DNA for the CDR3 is TGTGCCAGCGGCCTCTCCTACGAGCAGTACTTC. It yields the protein CASGLSYEQYF.

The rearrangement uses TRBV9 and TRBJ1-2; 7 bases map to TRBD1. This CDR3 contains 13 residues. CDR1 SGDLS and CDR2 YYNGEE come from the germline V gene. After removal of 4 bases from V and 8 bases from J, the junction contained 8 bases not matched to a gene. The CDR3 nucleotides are TGTGCCAGCAGCCCAACAGGGGATCGCGGCTACACCTTC. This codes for CASSPTGDRGYTF.

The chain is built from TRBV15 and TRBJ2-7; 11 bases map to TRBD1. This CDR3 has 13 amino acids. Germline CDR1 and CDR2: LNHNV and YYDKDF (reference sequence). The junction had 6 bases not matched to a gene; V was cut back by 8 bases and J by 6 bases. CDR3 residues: CATSGTGGFEQYF. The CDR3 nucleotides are TGTGCCACCTCCGGGACAGGGGGTTTCGAGCAGTACTTC.

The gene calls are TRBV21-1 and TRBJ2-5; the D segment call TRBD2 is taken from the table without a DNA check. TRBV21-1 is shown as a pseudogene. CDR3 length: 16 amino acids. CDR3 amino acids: CASSKLRDLVQETQYF. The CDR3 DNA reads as TGTGCCAGCAGCAAATTAAGAGATTTGGTTCAAGAGACCCAGTACTTC.

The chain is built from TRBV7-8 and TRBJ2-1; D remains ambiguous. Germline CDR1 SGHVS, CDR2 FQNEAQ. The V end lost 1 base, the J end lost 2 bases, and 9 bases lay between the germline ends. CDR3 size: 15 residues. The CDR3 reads CASSLEGSPYNEQFF. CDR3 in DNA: TGTGCCAGCAGCTTAGAGGGTTCGCCCTACAATGAGCAGTTCTTC. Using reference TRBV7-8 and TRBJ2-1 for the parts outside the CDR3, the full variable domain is GAGVSQSPRYKVAKRGQDVALRCDPISGHVSLFWYQQALGQGPEFLTYFQNEAQLDKSGLPSDRFFAERPEGSVSTLKIQRTQQEDSAVYLCASSLEGSPYNEQFFGPGTRLTVL.

The DNA of the CDR3 is TGTGCCAGCAGCTTTGGTAGGACAGGGGGTAACCAAGAGACCCAGTACTTC. This encodes CASSFGRTGGNQETQYF. The chain links TRBV7-9 to TRBJ2-5; 10 bases match TRBD1. V gave up 3 bases and J gave up 0 bases; unmatched junction bases: 7. Germline CDR1 reads SEHNR; CDR2 reads FQNEAQ (reference sequence). The CDR3 is 17 amino acids.

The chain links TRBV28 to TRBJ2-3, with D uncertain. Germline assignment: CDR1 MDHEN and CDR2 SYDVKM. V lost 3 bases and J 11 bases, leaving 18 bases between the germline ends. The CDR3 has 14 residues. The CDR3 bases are TGTGCCAGCAGTTTCTACGGCGTCTCTGGTGTGCAGTATTTT. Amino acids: CASSFYGVSGVQYF.

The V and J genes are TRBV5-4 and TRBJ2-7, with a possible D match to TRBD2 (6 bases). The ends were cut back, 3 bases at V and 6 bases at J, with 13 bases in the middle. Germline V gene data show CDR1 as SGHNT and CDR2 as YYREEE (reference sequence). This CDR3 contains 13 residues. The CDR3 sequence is CASSWGGAGEQYF. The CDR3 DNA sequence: TGTGCCAGCAGCTGGGGCGGGGCGGGCGAGCAGTACTTC.

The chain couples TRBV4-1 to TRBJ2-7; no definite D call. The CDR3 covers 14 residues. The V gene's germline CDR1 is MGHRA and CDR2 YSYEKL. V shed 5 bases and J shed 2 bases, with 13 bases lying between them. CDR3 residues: CASSSHAVTYEQYF. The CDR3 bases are TGCGCCAGCAGCTCACACGCGGTTACCTACGAGCAGTACTTC.

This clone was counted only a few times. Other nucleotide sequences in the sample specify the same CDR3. CDR3 amino acids: CASGLGLEAFF. CDR3 nucleotide sequence: TGTGCTAGTGGTTTGGGCCTTGAAGCTTTCTTT. The gene calls are TRBV12-5 and TRBJ1-1; D not resolved. Germline CDR1 LGHNT, CDR2 FRNRAP. The CDR3 sequence is 11 residues long. Between the trimmed V and J ends, which lost 1 base and 7 bases, there was a span of 4 bases.

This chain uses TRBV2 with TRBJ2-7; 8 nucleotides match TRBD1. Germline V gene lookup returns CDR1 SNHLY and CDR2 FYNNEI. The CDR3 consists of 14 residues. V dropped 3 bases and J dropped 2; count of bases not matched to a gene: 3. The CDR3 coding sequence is TGTGCCAGCAGTGATCGGGACAGGACCTACGAGCAGTACTTC. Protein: CASSDRDRTYEQYF.

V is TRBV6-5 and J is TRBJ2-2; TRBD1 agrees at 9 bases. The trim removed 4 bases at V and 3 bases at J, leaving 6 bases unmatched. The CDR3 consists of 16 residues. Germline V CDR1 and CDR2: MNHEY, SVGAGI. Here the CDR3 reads CASSSNRGQDTGELFF. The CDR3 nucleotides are TGTGCCAGCAGTTCCAACAGGGGGCAGGACACCGGGGAGCTGTTTTTT.

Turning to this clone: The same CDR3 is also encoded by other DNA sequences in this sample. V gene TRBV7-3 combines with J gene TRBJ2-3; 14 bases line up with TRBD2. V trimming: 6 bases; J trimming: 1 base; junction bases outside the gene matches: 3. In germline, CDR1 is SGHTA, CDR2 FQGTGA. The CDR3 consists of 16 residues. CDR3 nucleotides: TGTGCCAGCAGTTTGGGACTAGCGGGGGGCACAGATACGCAGTATTTT. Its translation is CASSLGLAGGTDTQYF. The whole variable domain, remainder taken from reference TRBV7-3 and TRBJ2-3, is GAGVSQTPSNKVTEKGKYVELRCDPISGHTALYWYRQSLGQGPEFLIYFQGTGAADDSGLPNDRFFAVRPEGSVSTLKIQRTERGDSAVYLCASSLGLAGGTDTQYFGPGTRLTVL.

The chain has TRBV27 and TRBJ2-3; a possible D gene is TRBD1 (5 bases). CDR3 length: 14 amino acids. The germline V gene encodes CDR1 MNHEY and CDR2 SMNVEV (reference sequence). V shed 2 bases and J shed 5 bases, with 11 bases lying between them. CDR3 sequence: CASSLQTERDTQYF. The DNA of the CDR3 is TGTGCCAGCAGTTTACAGACAGAGAGAGATACGCAGTATTTT.

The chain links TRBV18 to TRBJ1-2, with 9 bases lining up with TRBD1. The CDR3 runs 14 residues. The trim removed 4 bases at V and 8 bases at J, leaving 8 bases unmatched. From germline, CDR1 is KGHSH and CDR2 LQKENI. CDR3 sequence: CASSLPGTGSGYTF. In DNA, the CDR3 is TGTGCCAGCTCACTGCCCGGGACAGGGAGCGGCTACACCTTC.

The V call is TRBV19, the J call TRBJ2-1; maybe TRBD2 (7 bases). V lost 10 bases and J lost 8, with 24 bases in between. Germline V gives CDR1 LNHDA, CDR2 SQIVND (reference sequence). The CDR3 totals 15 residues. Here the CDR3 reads CATMGPRGPFDEQFF. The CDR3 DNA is TGTGCCACCATGGGTCCGCGGGGGCCCTTCGATGAGCAGTTCTTC.

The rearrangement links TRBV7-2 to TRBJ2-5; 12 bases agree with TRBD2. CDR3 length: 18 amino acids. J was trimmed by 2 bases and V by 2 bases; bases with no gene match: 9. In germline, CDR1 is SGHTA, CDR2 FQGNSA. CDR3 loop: CASSLNYASGRVQETQYF. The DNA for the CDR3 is TGTGCCAGCAGCTTAAATTATGCTAGCGGGAGGGTACAAGAGACCCAGTACTTC.

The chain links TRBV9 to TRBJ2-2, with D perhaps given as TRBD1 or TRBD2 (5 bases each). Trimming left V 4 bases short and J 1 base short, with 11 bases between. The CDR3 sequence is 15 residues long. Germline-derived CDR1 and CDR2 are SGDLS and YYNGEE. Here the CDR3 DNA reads TGTGCCAGCAGCTCACGTGGGGGGAACACCGGGGAGCTGTTTTTT. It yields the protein CASSSRGGNTGELFF.

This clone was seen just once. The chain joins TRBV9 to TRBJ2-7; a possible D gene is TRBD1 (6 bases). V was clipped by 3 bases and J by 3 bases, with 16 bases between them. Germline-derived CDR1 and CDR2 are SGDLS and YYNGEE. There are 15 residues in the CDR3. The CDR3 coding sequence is TGTGCCAGCAGCGCGTCAGGGGCCCTAAGCTACGAGCAGTACTTC. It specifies CASSASGALSYEQYF.

CDR3 nucleotide sequence: TGCGCCAGCAGCCAAGTTCTAGGGTACAATCAGCCCCAGCATTTT. Translating gives CASSQVLGYNQPQHF. The chain recombines TRBV4-1 with TRBJ1-5; D unresolved. V shed 1 base and J shed 3 bases, with 10 bases lying between them. The CDR3 runs to 15 residues. Per the germline V gene, CDR1 is MGHRA and CDR2 is YSYEKL.

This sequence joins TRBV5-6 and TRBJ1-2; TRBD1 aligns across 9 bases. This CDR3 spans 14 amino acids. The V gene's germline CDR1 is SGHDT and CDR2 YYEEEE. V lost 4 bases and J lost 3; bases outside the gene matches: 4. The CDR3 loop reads CASSQGQGDYGYTF. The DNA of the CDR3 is TGTGCCAGCAGCCAGGGACAGGGCGACTATGGCTACACCTTC.